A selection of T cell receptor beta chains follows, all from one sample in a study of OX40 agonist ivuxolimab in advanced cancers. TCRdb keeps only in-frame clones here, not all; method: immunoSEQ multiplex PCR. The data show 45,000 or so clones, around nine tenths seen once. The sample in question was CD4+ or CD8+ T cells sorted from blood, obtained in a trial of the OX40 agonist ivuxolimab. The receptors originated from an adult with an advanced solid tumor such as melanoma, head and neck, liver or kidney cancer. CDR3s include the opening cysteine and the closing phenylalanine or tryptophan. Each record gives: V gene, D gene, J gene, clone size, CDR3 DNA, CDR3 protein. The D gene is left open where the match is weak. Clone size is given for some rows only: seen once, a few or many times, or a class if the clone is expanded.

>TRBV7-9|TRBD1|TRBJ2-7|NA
TGTGCCAGCAGCTCGGGGACAGGGTGGACTAAGGAGCAGTACTTC
CASSSGTGWTKEQYF
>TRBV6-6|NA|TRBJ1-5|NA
TGTGCCAGCAGTTACTCAATGCAGGAGCAGCCCCAGCATTTT
CASSYSMQEQPQHF
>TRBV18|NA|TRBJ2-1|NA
TGTGCCAGCTCACCACCGACAAGGATTAAGGAGCAGTTCTTC
CASSPPTRIKEQFF
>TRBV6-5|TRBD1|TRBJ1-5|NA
TGTGCCAGCAGTAGGGGGCGGACAGGGAATCAGCCCCAGCATTTT
CASSRGRTGNQPQHF
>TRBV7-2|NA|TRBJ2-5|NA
TGTGCCAGCAGCTATTCGACAGGAAGCTTCAAGGAGACCCAGTACTTC
CASSYSTGSFKETQYF
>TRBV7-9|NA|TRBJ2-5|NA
TGTGCCAGCAGCCAGATCGGGCAGCCCCAAGAGACCCAGTACTTC
CASSQIGQPQETQYF
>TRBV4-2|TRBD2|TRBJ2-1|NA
TGTGCCAGCAGCCACGATCGGAAAATAGCGGGTGGGCAGTTCTTC
CASSHDRKIAGGQFF
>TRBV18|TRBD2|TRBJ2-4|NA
TGTGCCAGCTCACCAGGGGAGGGAAACATTCAGTACTTC
CASSPGEGNIQYF
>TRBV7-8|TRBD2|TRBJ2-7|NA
TGTGCCAGCATGGCCATGGCGGGAGCCTACGAGCAGTACTTC
CASMAMAGAYEQYF
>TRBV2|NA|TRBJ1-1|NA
TGTGCCAGCACGGGGGAGGCTAGGACTGAAGCTTTCTTT
CASTGEARTEAFF
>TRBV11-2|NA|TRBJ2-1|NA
TGTGCCAGCAGCTTAGAGGCAAAGTACAATGAGCAGTTCTTC
CASSLEAKYNEQFF
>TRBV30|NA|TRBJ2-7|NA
TGTGCCTGGAGTGCGGACTTGTACGAGCAGTACTTC
CAWSADLYEQYF
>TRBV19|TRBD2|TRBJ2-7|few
TGTGCCAGTTCCGGGACTAGTCGCTACGAGCAGTACTTC
CASSGTSRYEQYF
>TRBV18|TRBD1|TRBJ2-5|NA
TGTGCCAGCTCACCACCGGGACAGCTGAACGCGGCCCAGTACTTC
CASSPPGQLNAAQYF
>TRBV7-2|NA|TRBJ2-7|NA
TGTGCCACCCAGCGAGCCCTCGGGACTGGAATCTACGAGCAGTACTTC
CATQRALGTGIYEQYF
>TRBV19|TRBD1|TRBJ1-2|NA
TGTGCCAGTAGCAGGGACAGGGGGCAAGGCTATGGCTACACCTTC
CASSRDRGQGYGYTF
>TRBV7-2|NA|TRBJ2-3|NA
TGTGCCAGCAGCTTAGCGCTGTCAGGGGATCGGGATACGCAGTATTTT
CASSLALSGDRDTQYF
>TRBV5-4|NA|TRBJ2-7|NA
TGTGCCAGCAGCCTGCATACCTCCTACGAGCAGTACTTC
CASSLHTSYEQYF
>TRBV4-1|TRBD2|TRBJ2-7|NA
TGCGCCAGCAGCCAAGTCCGAGGACTAGCGGGAGGAGTGGGAGACGAGCAGTACTTC
CASSQVRGLAGGVGDEQYF
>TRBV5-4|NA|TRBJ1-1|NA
TGTGCCGTACGGTGGCAGGGGAAAAACACTGAAGCTTTCTTT
CAVRWQGKNTEAFF
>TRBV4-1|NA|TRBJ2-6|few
TGCGCCAGCAGCCCCCGACAGAACTCTGGGGCCAACGTCCTGACTTTC
CASSPRQNSGANVLTF
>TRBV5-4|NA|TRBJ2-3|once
TGTGCCAGCAGCGCCAGCGGAGATACGCAGTATTTT
CASSASGDTQYF
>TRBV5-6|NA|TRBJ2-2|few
TGTGCCAGCAGCCCCCCCGGGACCCTTAACACCGGGGAGCTGTTTTTT
CASSPPGTLNTGELFF
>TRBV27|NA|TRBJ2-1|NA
TGTGCCAGCAGTGAGACTAGTAACCCCTACAATGAGCAGTTCTTC
CASSETSNPYNEQFF
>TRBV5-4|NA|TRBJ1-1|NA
TGTGCCACCGAGGGACGGAACACTGAAGCTTTCTTT
CATEGRNTEAFF
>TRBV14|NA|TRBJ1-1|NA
TGTGCCAGCAGCCGAAGACAGGAGCGGGAAGCTTTCTTT
CASSRRQEREAFF
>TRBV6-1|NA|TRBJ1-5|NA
TGTGCCAGCGCCTATTACGGAGATAGCAATCAGCCCCAGCATTTT
CASAYYGDSNQPQHF
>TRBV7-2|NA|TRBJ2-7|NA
TGTGCCAGCAGCACAGACGGCGGGATCGACGAGCAGTACTTC
CASSTDGGIDEQYF
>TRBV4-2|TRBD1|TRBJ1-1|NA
TGTGCCAGCCGGGACAGGGTTATGAACACTGAAGCTTTCTTT
CASRDRVMNTEAFF
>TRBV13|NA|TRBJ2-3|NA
TGTGCCAGCAGCTTATGGGGCGGGATGACAACAGATACGCAGTATTTT
CASSLWGGMTTDTQYF
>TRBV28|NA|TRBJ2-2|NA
TGTGCCAGCAGTTCCGGGACACCGAACACCGGGGAGCTGTTTTTT
CASSSGTPNTGELFF
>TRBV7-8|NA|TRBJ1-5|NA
TGTGCCAGCAGCCCTGGGGGCGGTCTGGGTCAGCCCCAGCATTTT
CASSPGGGLGQPQHF
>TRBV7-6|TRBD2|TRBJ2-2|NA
TGTGCCAGCAGCTTAGAGGCTAGCGGGAGGAGGCTCGGGGAGCTGTTTTTT
CASSLEASGRRLGELFF
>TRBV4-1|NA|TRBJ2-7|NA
TGCGCCAGCAGCCTCGCTTTGGGGAGCTCCTACGAGCAGTACTTC
CASSLALGSSYEQYF
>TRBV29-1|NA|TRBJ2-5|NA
TGCAGCGTTGCGGGATTGGAAGAGACCCAGTACTTC
CSVAGLEETQYF
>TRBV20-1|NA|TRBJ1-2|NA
TGCAGTGCTTTTAACTATGGCTACACCTTC
CSAFNYGYTF
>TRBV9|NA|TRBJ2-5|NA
TGTGCCAGCAGCGTAGGGACGGACCAAGAGACCCAGTACTTC
CASSVGTDQETQYF
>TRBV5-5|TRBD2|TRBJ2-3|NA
TGTGCCAGCAGCTTATTCCATCTAGCGGGAGGGAGCACAGATACGCAGTATTTT
CASSLFHLAGGSTDTQYF
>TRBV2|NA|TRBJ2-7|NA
TGTGCCAGCAAATTGGAGGGGGTGTCCAACGAGCAGTACTTC
CASKLEGVSNEQYF
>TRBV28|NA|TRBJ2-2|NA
TGTGCCAGCAGTTCCGGGACCTCCGGGGAGCTGTTTTTT
CASSSGTSGELFF
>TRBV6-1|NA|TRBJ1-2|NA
TGTGCCAGCAGTAGACATATGCGAAAGACCTATGGCTACACCTTC
CASSRHMRKTYGYTF
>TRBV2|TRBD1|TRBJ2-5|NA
TGTGCCAGCAGCGATGACAGGGGGCACCAAGAGACCCAGTACTTC
CASSDDRGHQETQYF
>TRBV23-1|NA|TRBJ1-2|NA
TGCGCCAGCAGTCAATCGGGTACGGTTAACTATGGCTACACCTTC
CASSQSGTVNYGYTF
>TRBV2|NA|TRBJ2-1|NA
TGTGCCAGCAGTGAAGAGCGGACACCGAATGAGCAGTTCTTC
CASSEERTPNEQFF
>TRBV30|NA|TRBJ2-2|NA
TGTGCTCGGGGTCGAACAGGGACGGGGGAGCTGTTTTTT
CARGRTGTGELFF
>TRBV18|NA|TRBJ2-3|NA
TGTGCCAGCTCACCGGGGGGCACAGATACGCAGTATTTT
CASSPGGTDTQYF
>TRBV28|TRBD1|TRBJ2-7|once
TGTGCCAGCAGTCTACCCGGACAGGGTCGCGAGCAGTACTTC
CASSLPGQGREQYF
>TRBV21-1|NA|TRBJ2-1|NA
TGTGCCAGCAGCAAAGCTGGCTTCCTCTCCTACAATGAGCAGTTCTTC
CASSKAGFLSYNEQFF
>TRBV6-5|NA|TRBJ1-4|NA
TGTGCCAGCAGTTACTCGAGTGGGCGTATTAATGAAAAACTGTTTTTT
CASSYSSGRINEKLFF
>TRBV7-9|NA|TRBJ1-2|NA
TGTGCCAGCAGCTTTACAGGGAGTGGCTACACCTTC
CASSFTGSGYTF
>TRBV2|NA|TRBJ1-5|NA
TGTGCCAGCCAATTCGTGCAAAATAGCAATCAGCCCCAGCATTTT
CASQFVQNSNQPQHF
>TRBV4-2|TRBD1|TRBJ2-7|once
TGTGCCAGCAGCCAAGAGCCGGGACAGGGGGGGTACGAGCAGTACTTC
CASSQEPGQGGYEQYF
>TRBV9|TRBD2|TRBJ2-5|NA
TGTGCCAGCAGCGCCCGGGAGGGCCTCGGGATCGAGACCCAGTACTTC
CASSAREGLGIETQYF